What follows is one T cell receptor beta chain and its context. The data are from a study of shared clonotypes between healthy human individuals. The germline V gene encodes CDR1 MDHEN and CDR2 SYDVKM. V dropped 3 bases and J dropped 9 bases, with 15 bases sitting between them. CDR3 length: 14 residues. Clones were read by immunoSEQ multiplex PCR, and TCRdb kept only the in-frame ones, dropping some. The data contain approximately 2.1 million clones, approximately 95% of them singletons. This TCR came from a young man in good health. Some clones in this sample may be carry-over from other donors' samples. The rearrangement joins TRBV28 to TRBJ2-1; the D gene is possibly TRBD1 (5 bases). Sequencing was carried out using naive CD4+ T cells from PBMCs. Described subset: CD45RA+ positively selected. The CDR3 spells CASSFRQGFIEQFF. In nucleotides, the CDR3 is TGTGCCAGCAGTTTCAGGCAGGGTTTTATTGAGCAGTTCTTC.